This T cell receptor (beta chain) is drawn from a study of CXCR3-negative and CXCR3-positive naive CD8 T cells. The V gene's germline CDR1 is LNHDA and CDR2 SQIVND (reference sequence). The CDR3 sequence is 18 residues long. Every CD8+ subset sample held around 300,000 flow-sorted cells, done in triplicate. It was by 5' RACE with UMI labels that the TRB cDNA libraries were prepared. TCRdb reprocessed the 5' RACE reads and keeps a single row for each CDR3 protein, giving no DNA. Its table lists about 40,000 distinct CDR3 sequences. In the case of this clonotype: Its antigen is unknown.

Study results and caveats: Both naive subsets had comparably high diversity; memory CD8+ cells much lower. Researchers reported similar TRBV-TRBJ usage in naive CXCR3-negative and CXCR3-positive cells, though memory differed. Fresh PBMCs served for most assays, and CXCR3 expression fell partially after cryopreservation.

Sequencing used memory CD8+ T cells from blood. This receptor was obtained from a human donor in good health. Some clones in this sample may be carry-over from other donors' samples. This chain links TRBV19 with TRBJ2-1; TCRdb selects TRBD2, and the lack of DNA leaves this call unchecked. CDR3 region: CASSPLTSGGPYYNEQFF. Based on the CDR3 plus reference TRBV19 and TRBJ2-1, the full variable domain is DGGITQSPKYLFRKEGQNVTLSCEQNLNHDAMYWYRQDPGQGLRLIYYSQIVNDFQKGDIAEGYSVSREKKESFPLTVTSAQKNPTAFYLCASSPLTSGGPYYNEQFFGPGTRLTVL.